This T cell receptor beta chain was captured in a study of T cells after yellow fever vaccination. This clonotype was seen more than once but under ten times. The antigen remains unidentified. In TCRdb, the 5' RACE reads were re-called with MiXCR into one record per CDR3 protein. The top ten hold 15% to 20% of the sample, which has hundreds of thousands of distinct CDR3 sequences, around 19% seen once. The V end lost 0 bases, the J end lost 9 bases, and 9 bases lay between the germline ends. The germline gives CDR1 SGHVS, CDR2 FQNEAQ. The CDR3 extends over 13 amino acids. Overall study results and limits: The study re-detected most primary-vaccination clones after the booster (approximately 96% CD4, roughly 91% CD8).

Sequenced here: PBMCs, sampled before the yellow fever booster vaccination. V is TRBV7-8 and J is TRBJ2-1, with D possibly TRBD2 on 7 matching bases. The receptor was isolated from a man aged 18 to 30 who received the YFV17D yellow fever vaccine. Written as DNA, the CDR3 is TGTGCCAGCAGCTTAGCGGGGGGGCCTGAGCAGTTCTTC. It encodes CASSLAGGPEQFF. The complete variable domain, with remaining parts taken from reference TRBV7-8 and TRBJ2-1, reads GAGVSQSPRYKVAKRGQDVALRCDPISGHVSLFWYQQALGQGPEFLTYFQNEAQLDKSGLPSDRFFAERPEGSVSTLKIQRTQQEDSAVYLCASSLAGGPEQFFGPGTRLTVL.